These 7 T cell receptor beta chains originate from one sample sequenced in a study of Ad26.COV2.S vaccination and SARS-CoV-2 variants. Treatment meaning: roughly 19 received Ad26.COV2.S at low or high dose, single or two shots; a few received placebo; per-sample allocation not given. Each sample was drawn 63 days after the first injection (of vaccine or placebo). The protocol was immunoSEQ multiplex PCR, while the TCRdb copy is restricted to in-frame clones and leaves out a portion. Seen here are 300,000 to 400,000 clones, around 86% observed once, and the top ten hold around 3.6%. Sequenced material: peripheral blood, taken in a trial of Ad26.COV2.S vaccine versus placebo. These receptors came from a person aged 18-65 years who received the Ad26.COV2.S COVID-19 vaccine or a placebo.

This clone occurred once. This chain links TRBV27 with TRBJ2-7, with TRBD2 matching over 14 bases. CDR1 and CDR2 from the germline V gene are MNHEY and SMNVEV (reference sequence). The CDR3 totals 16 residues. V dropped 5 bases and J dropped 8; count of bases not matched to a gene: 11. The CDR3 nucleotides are TGTGCCAGCAGTCCCAACCCCGGGACTAGCGGGGGTAAGCAGTACTTC. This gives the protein CASSPNPGTSGGKQYF.

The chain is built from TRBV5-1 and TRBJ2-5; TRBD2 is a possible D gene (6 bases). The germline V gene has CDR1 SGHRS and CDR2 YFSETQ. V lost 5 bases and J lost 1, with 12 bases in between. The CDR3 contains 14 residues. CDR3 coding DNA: TGCGCCAGCAGGGAGCGGGCGAGCCAAGAGACCCAGTACTTC. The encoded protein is CASRERASQETQYF. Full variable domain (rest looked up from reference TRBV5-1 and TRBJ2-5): KAGVTQTPRYLIKTRGQQVTLSCSPISGHRSVSWYQQTPGQGLQFLFEYFSETQRNKGNFPGRFSGRQFSNSRSEMNVSTLELGDSALYLCASRERASQETQYFGPGTRLLVL.

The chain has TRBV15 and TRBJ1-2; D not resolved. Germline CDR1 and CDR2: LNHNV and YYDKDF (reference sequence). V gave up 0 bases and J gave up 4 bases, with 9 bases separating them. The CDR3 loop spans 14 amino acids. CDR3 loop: CATSRDVGLYGYTF. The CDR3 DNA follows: TGTGCCACCAGCAGAGATGTGGGTCTCTATGGCTACACCTTC.

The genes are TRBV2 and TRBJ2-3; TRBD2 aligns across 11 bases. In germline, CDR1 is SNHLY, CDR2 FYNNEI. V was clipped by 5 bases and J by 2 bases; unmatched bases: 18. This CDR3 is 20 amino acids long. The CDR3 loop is CASSLSSGGDLPHPTDTQYF. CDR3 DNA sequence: TGTGCCAGCAGTTTAAGTAGCGGGGGGGACTTACCTCACCCCACAGATACGCAGTATTTT.

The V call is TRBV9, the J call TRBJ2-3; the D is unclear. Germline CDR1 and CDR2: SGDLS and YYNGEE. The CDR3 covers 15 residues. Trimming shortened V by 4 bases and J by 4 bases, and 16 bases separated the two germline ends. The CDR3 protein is CASSSRWGKADTQYF. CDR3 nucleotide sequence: TGTGCCAGCAGCTCCCGATGGGGTAAAGCAGATACGCAGTATTTT. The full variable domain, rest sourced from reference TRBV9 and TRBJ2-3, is DSGVTQTPKHLITATGQRVTLRCSPRSGDLSVYWYQQSLDQGLQFLIQYYNGEERAKGNILERFSAQQFPDLHSELNLSSLELGDSALYFCASSSRWGKADTQYFGPGTRLTVL.

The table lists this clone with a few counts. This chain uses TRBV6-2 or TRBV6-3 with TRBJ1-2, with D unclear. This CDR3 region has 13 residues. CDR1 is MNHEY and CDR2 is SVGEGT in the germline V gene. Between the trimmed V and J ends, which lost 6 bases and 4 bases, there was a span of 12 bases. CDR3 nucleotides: TGTGCCAGCAGCCCCACCTCGGCCTATGGCTACACCTTC. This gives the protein CASSPTSAYGYTF.

The CDR3 DNA follows: TGTGCCAGCAGTCGACCGACAGGGGGTGACCAGCCCCAGCATTTT. Its translation: CASSRPTGGDQPQHF. This chain connects TRBV6-2 or TRBV6-3 to TRBJ1-5, with 9 bases fitting TRBD1. J lost 7 bases, V lost 5 bases, and 9 bases had no gene match. Germline CDR1 is MNHEY and CDR2 is SVGEGT. The CDR3 is 15 residues long.